Below are 9 T cell receptor beta chains sequenced from a single sample in a study of OX40 agonist ivuxolimab in advanced cancers. Receptor libraries were prepared by the immunoSEQ multiplex PCR assay. The table comes from immuneACCESS by way of TCRdb, which keeps in-frame sequences with V and J called. Part of the clones is missing from these tables; in studies checked, under half for an unresolved V gene and the rest for unknown reasons. The sample includes about 8,000 clones, with nearly 90% observed a single time. Jointly, the top ten make up 4% to 5.5% of the sample. The sample consisted of CD4+ or CD8+ T cells sorted from blood, taken in a trial of the OX40 agonist ivuxolimab. All receptors derive from an adult with an advanced solid tumor such as melanoma, head and neck, liver or kidney cancer.

The gene calls are TRBV6-6 and TRBJ1-5; TRBD1 matches at 7 bases. The ends lost 5 bases at V and 4 bases at J; junction bases unmatched: 2. The CDR3 contains 13 residues. Germline CDR1 is MNHNY and CDR2 is SVGAGI (reference sequence). This CDR3 is CASSRDRNQPQHF. CDR3 coding DNA: TGTGCCAGCAGTCGGGACAGAAATCAGCCCCAGCATTTT.

The V gene is TRBV27, the J gene TRBJ2-5; D is perhaps TRBD1 (5 bases). Germline V gene data show CDR1 as MNHEY and CDR2 as SMNVEV (reference sequence). V was clipped by 5 bases and J by 4 bases, with 20 bases between them. This CDR3 region has 16 residues. CDR3 DNA sequence: TGTGCCAGCAGTCTCCTCAGCCAGGGTGAGTCAGAGACCCAGTACTTC. Its translation is CASSLLSQGESETQYF.

V is TRBV5-1 and J is TRBJ1-1, with a weak D call TRBD1 (5 bases). With 1 base removed from V and 10 bases from J, the gap between germline ends came to 20 bases. Germline CDR1 SGHRS, CDR2 YFSETQ. This CDR3 has 15 amino acids. In DNA form, the CDR3 reads TGCGCCAGCAGCTTGTGGGGGAACGGGGCTGTAGGAGCTTTCTTT. Translation: CASSLWGNGAVGAFF.

CDR3 DNA: TGTGCCAGCAGACCCATTGACAGGGGGCCCTACTATGGCTACACCTTC. It encodes CASRPIDRGPYYGYTF. The chain combines TRBV27 with TRBJ1-2; TRBD1 aligns across 10 bases. Germline assignment: CDR1 MNHEY and CDR2 SMNVEV (reference sequence). The CDR3 runs 16 residues. V lost 6 bases and J lost 3; bases outside the gene matches: 10.

The V and J genes are TRBV5-5 and TRBJ1-1, with TRBD1 matching 9 bases. The CDR3 totals 17 residues. The J segment lost 3 bases and the V segment lost 2 bases, leaving 11 bases of the junction unmatched. Germline CDR1 reads SGHKS; CDR2 reads YYEKEE (reference sequence). This CDR3 reads CASSLLSMGQGYTEAFF. Written as DNA, the CDR3 is TGTGCCAGCAGCTTACTTTCCATGGGACAGGGTTACACTGAAGCTTTCTTT.

This chain joins TRBV7-3 and TRBJ2-3; D remains ambiguous. The germline V gene has CDR1 SGHTA and CDR2 FQGTGA. There are 12 residues in the CDR3. The V end lost 8 bases, the J end lost 0 bases, and 6 bases lay between the germline ends. The DNA for the CDR3 is TGTGCCAGCTCGGCGAGCACAGATACGCAGTATTTT. This translates into CASSASTDTQYF.

V usage is TRBV5-5 and J usage is TRBJ1-2; 7 bases agree with TRBD1. J lost 1 base, V lost 2 bases, and 5 bases had no gene match. The CDR3 runs 15 residues. Germline assignment: CDR1 SGHKS and CDR2 YYEKEE (reference sequence). Here the CDR3 reads CASSLDRANNYGYTF. Here the CDR3 DNA reads TGTGCCAGCAGCTTAGACAGGGCCAATAACTATGGCTACACCTTC.

The rearrangement links TRBV7-9 to TRBJ2-2, with D unresolved. Trimming shortened V by 3 bases and J by 6 bases, and 8 bases separated the two germline ends. The CDR3 loop spans 13 amino acids. The germline V gene has CDR1 SEHNR and CDR2 FQNEAQ (reference sequence). This chain's CDR3 is CASSFEVSGELFF. Here the CDR3 DNA reads TGTGCCAGCAGCTTCGAGGTTTCCGGGGAGCTGTTTTTT.

This chain joins TRBV7-8 and TRBJ1-2; 8 nucleotides match TRBD1. CDR3 length equals 16 residues. Germline V lookup: CDR1 SGHVS, CDR2 FQNEAQ. Trimming at V came to 4 bases and at J to 1 base, leaving 8 bases not matched to a gene. CDR3: CASSYRTGHFNYGYTF. CDR3 DNA: TGTGCCAGCAGCTACCGGACAGGGCATTTTAACTATGGCTACACCTTC.